These 29 T cell receptor beta chains were all obtained from the same sample, sequenced in a study of a mutant IDH1 vaccine in newly diagnosed glioma. Indicated time point: week 47, end of study. Every vaccine dose comprised 300 ug of mutant IDH1 20-mer peptide plus topical imiquimod. Sequencing was performed with immunoSEQ multiplex PCR; in TCRdb, only in-frame clones are kept and a portion is missing. The data show roughly 22,000 clones, roughly 82% seen once. These receptors have no known antigen. The source material was PBMCs, sampled from a glioma patient whose treatment included an IDH1 peptide vaccine. These receptors originate from a middle-aged man with glioma. Some clones in this sample may be carry-over from other donors' samples.

This clone is medium-sized by share. The chain recombines TRBV20-1 with TRBJ2-3; unclear D gene. V dropped 5 bases and J dropped 10 bases, with 4 bases sitting between them. Germline loops: CDR1 DFQATT, CDR2 SNEGSKA (reference sequence). The CDR3 has 8 residues. CDR3 DNA sequence: TGCAGTGCTCATGCGCAGTATTTT. This codes for CSAHAQYF.

The J gene is TRBJ2-1, the V gene TRBV19; D is possibly TRBD1 (5 bases). With 6 bases removed from V and 0 bases from J, the gap between germline ends came to 12 bases. This CDR3 comprises 15 residues. Germline CDR1 and CDR2: LNHDA and SQIVND (reference sequence). In DNA form, the CDR3 reads TGTGCCAGTAGCCCCCAGACAGTCTCCTACAATGAGCAGTTCTTC. This sequence encodes CASSPQTVSYNEQFF.

V and J are TRBV2 and TRBJ2-5; 9 nucleotides align to TRBD2. Trimming took 7 bases from V and 5 from J; bases not matched to a gene: 5. Germline V gene lookup returns CDR1 SNHLY and CDR2 FYNNEI. This CDR3 is built from 13 residues. The CDR3 region has the DNA TGTGCCAGCATTAGCGGGGGAATGGAGACCCAGTACTTC. Residues: CASISGGMETQYF.

The chain is built from TRBV5-1 and TRBJ2-7, with 16 bases aligning to TRBD2. This CDR3 region has 17 residues. Germline V gene sequence: CDR1 SGHRS, CDR2 YFSETQ. The ends lost 4 bases at V and 0 bases at J; junction bases unmatched: 4. The CDR3 loop reads CASSRGLAGGYSYEQYF. In DNA form, the CDR3 reads TGCGCCAGCAGCCGGGGACTAGCGGGGGGGTACTCCTACGAGCAGTACTTC.

V is TRBV7-2 and J is TRBJ1-1; no clear D gene. With 0 bases removed from V and 7 bases from J, the gap between germline ends came to 12 bases. Germline V gene sequence: CDR1 SGHTA, CDR2 FQGNSA. The CDR3 runs to 14 residues. The CDR3 DNA follows: TGTGCCAGCAGCTTAGCGGCGGATATCAGTGAAGCTTTCTTT. This sequence encodes CASSLAADISEAFF.

The chain recombines TRBV9 with TRBJ1-6; D may be TRBD1 (5 bases). The CDR3 sequence is 13 residues long. Per the germline V gene, CDR1 is SGDLS and CDR2 is YYNGEE. Trimming took 6 bases from V and 7 from J, leaving 11 bases between them. DNA for the CDR3: TGTGCCAGCAACCCAGGGTTCAATTCACCCCTCCACTTT. This sequence encodes CASNPGFNSPLHF.

This chain joins TRBV14 and TRBJ2-7, with 10 bases aligning to TRBD1. Losses at the gene ends were 2 bases for V and 0 bases for J; bases not matched to a gene: 7. This CDR3 has 17 residues. Germline V gene lookup returns CDR1 SGHDN and CDR2 FVKESK. As DNA, the CDR3 is TGTGCCAGCAGCCAAAAGCCGGGACAGGGGAGCTCCTACGAGCAGTACTTC. Its protein is CASSQKPGQGSSYEQYF. The variable domain in full, with the rest retrieved from reference TRBV14 and TRBJ2-7, is EAGVTQFPSHSVIEKGQTVTLRCDPISGHDNLYWYRRVMGKEIKFLLHFVKESKQDESGMPNNRFLAERTGGTYSTLKVQPAELEDSGVYFCASSQKPGQGSSYEQYFGPGTRLTVT.

The V call is TRBV18, the J call TRBJ1-4; 7 nucleotides align to TRBD1. There are 16 residues in the CDR3. V lost 0 bases, J lost 4 bases, and 5 bases stayed unmatched. CDR1 is KGHSH and CDR2 is LQKENI in the germline V gene. CDR3 sequence reads: CASSPPDRPHNEKLFF. The CDR3 coding sequence is TGTGCCAGCTCACCACCGGACAGGCCGCATAATGAAAAACTGTTTTTT.

In this sample, this clone turned up a few times. V and J are TRBV2 and TRBJ1-1; D is possibly TRBD1 (6 bases). With 6 bases removed from V and 5 bases from J, the gap between germline ends came to 13 bases. Germline V CDR1 and CDR2: SNHLY, FYNNEI. The length of the CDR3 is 13 residues. DNA for the CDR3: TGTGCCAGCAGAGAGGGGGTTAAAACTGAAGCTTTCTTT. Translation: CASREGVKTEAFF.

The chain uses TRBV5-1 and TRBJ2-1; D possibly matches TRBD1 or TRBD2 (5 bases each). Trimming left V 4 bases short and J 6 bases short, with 17 bases between. The CDR3 contains 15 residues. From germline, CDR1 is SGHRS and CDR2 YFSETQ. The CDR3 sequence is CASSGTGTGSNEQFF. The CDR3 DNA reads as TGCGCCAGCAGCGGAACCGGGACGGGAAGCAATGAGCAGTTCTTC.

The count of this clone is one. The genes are TRBV18 and TRBJ1-3; D uncertain. This CDR3 is 14 amino acids long. V was cut by 0 bases and J by 0 bases, with 3 bases left in between. The germline V gene encodes CDR1 KGHSH and CDR2 LQKENI. CDR3 sequence reads: CASSPPASGNTIYF. CDR3 DNA sequence: TGTGCCAGCTCACCACCGGCCTCTGGAAACACCATATATTTT.

The chain is built from TRBV10-3 and TRBJ2-5; 7 nucleotides align to TRBD1. The CDR3 is made up of 13 amino acids. The V gene's germline CDR1 is ENHRY and CDR2 SYGVKD. With V trimmed by 11 bases and J by 1 base, 7 bases remained unmatched. The CDR3 loop reads CAVKSGGQETQYF. CDR3 nucleotides: TGTGCCGTAAAGTCAGGGGGCCAAGAGACCCAGTACTTC.

V usage is TRBV5-4 and J usage is TRBJ1-1; the D gene is possibly TRBD1 (6 bases). The CDR3 extends over 14 amino acids. Trimming took 2 bases from V and 3 from J, leaving 11 bases between them. Per germline, CDR1 SGHNT and CDR2 YYREEE (reference sequence). This CDR3 reads CASSFGQSDTEAFF. The CDR3, as DNA: TGTGCCAGCAGCTTTGGACAGAGTGACACTGAAGCTTTCTTT. The entire variable domain, with the rest obtained from reference TRBV5-4 and TRBJ1-1, is as follows: ETGVTQSPTHLIKTRGQQVTLRCSSQSGHNTVSWYQQALGQGPQFIFQYYREEENGRGNFPPRFSGLQFPNYSSELNVNALELDDSALYLCASSFGQSDTEAFFGQGTRLTVV.

The count of this clone is one. The rearrangement uses TRBV28 and TRBJ2-1; 9 bases are shared with TRBD2. V lost 4 bases and J lost 8; bases outside the gene matches: 6. This CDR3 has 14 residues. Germline lookup yields CDR1 MDHEN and CDR2 SYDVKM. CDR3 sequence (DNA): TGTGCCAGCAGTTCCGCGGGGGGGCAGGATGAGCAGTTCTTC. This sequence encodes CASSSAGGQDEQFF.

The J gene is TRBJ1-1, the V gene TRBV7-2; D unclear. The CDR3 is made up of 15 amino acids. Trimming took off 5 bases at V and 3 bases at J, with 16 bases between the two ends. The germline CDR1 and CDR2 sequences are SGHTA and FQGNSA. The CDR3 protein is CASSRSVPLDTEAFF. The DNA of the CDR3 is TGTGCCAGCAGCCGATCAGTCCCCCTTGACACTGAAGCTTTCTTT.

The chain combines TRBV28 with TRBJ2-7, with D unclear. V lost 6 bases and J 3 bases, leaving 9 bases between the germline ends. CDR1 is MDHEN and CDR2 is SYDVKM in the germline V gene. This CDR3 is built from 12 residues. The CDR3 DNA reads TGTGCCAGCAGCCTAACGGGCTACGAGCAGTACTTC. It is translated as CASSLTGYEQYF.

This rearrangement joins TRBV5-1 to TRBJ2-7; D possibly corresponds to TRBD2 (7 bases). CDR3 length: 15 residues. The V and J ends lost 3 bases and 1 base respectively, with 14 bases between them. Germline V gene lookup returns CDR1 SGHRS and CDR2 YFSETQ. CDR3 coding DNA: TGCGCCAGCAGCTCAAGGGGGGGGGTATCCTACGAGCAGTACTTC. This encodes CASSSRGGVSYEQYF.

The chain recombines TRBV5-1 with TRBJ2-2; weak D call: TRBD2 (5 bases). The germline gives CDR1 SGHRS, CDR2 YFSETQ. Trimming shortened V by 0 bases and J by 0 bases, and 9 bases separated the two germline ends. This CDR3 comprises 16 residues. For the CDR3, the DNA is TGCGCCAGCAGCTTGGATCCGGGGTCGAACACCGGGGAGCTGTTTTTT. Protein sequence: CASSLDPGSNTGELFF.

This clone was seen only a few times. V gene TRBV7-7 combines with J gene TRBJ2-3; the match to TRBD2 covers 7 bases. V was pared by 3 bases and J by 4 bases, with 7 bases of the junction left unmatched. The CDR3 is made up of 15 amino acids. Germline CDR1 and CDR2: SSHAT and FNYEAQ (reference sequence). CDR3 sequence: CASSFSTSVADTQYF. The CDR3 DNA follows: TGTGCCAGCAGCTTTTCCACTAGCGTGGCAGATACGCAGTATTTT.

V is TRBV19 and J is TRBJ1-4; D ambiguous. This CDR3 is built from 15 residues. Germline V gene sequence: CDR1 LNHDA, CDR2 SQIVND (reference sequence). Trimming pared 3 bases from V and 7 bases from J, leaving 15 bases between. CDR3 coding DNA: TGTGCCAGTAGTATCCGGCCCGACCGGGGTGAAAAACTGTTTTTT. Protein product: CASSIRPDRGEKLFF.

CDR3 coding DNA: TGTGCCAGCAGCTTGGCAGGGGGCGTTTCACCCCTCCACTTT. It encodes CASSLAGGVSPLHF. The rearrangement links TRBV5-4 to TRBJ1-6; TRBD1 matches at 8 bases. CDR1 and CDR2 from the germline V gene are SGHNT and YYREEE (reference sequence). The CDR3 is 14 amino acids. The trim removed 0 bases at V and 9 bases at J, leaving 2 bases unmatched. The full variable domain, its missing parts supplied by reference TRBV5-4 and TRBJ1-6, is ETGVTQSPTHLIKTRGQQVTLRCSSQSGHNTVSWYQQALGQGPQFIFQYYREEENGRGNFPPRFSGLQFPNYSSELNVNALELDDSALYLCASSLAGGVSPLHFGNGTRLTVT.

This chain links TRBV7-3 with TRBJ2-7; 7 nucleotides agree with TRBD1. This CDR3 spans 15 amino acids. Germline V CDR1 and CDR2: SGHTA, FQGTGA. The V and J ends lost 3 bases and 2 bases, in that order; junction bases with no gene match: 7. This CDR3 reads CASSFEGGPAYEQYF. CDR3 sequence (DNA): TGTGCCAGCAGCTTCGAAGGGGGCCCCGCCTACGAGCAGTACTTC.

The chain employs TRBV11-2 and TRBJ1-2; possibly TRBD1 for D (5 bases). Deletions cut 0 bases from V and 3 bases from J, with 14 bases between. CDR3 length: 16 residues. CDR1 and CDR2 (germline): SGHAT, FQNNGV. The CDR3 nucleotides are TGTGCCAGCAGCTTAGACCTGGGACGGACCTACTATGGCTACACCTTC. Translated, it gives CASSLDLGRTYYGYTF. Looking up the rest from reference TRBV11-2 and TRBJ1-2 gives the full variable domain: EAGVAQSPRYKIIEKRQSVAFWCNPISGHATLYWYQQILGQGPKLLIQFQNNGVVDDSQLPKDRFSAERLKGVDSTLKIQPAKLEDSAVYLCASSLDLGRTYYGYTFGSGTRLTVV.

This rearrangement joins TRBV29-1 to TRBJ1-1, with 7 positions matching TRBD1. Germline V gene lookup returns CDR1 SQVTM and CDR2 ANQGSEA. The J segment lost 2 bases and the V segment lost 0 bases, leaving 24 bases of the junction unmatched. The CDR3 is 21 amino acids. The CDR3 reads CSVEEGGETGSDLGGNTEAFF. CDR3 in DNA: TGCAGCGTTGAAGAGGGTGGTGAGACAGGGAGTGATTTAGGGGGAAACACTGAAGCTTTCTTT.

The rearrangement uses TRBV6-5 and TRBJ2-1, with 12 bases matching TRBD2. This CDR3 is 16 amino acids long. After removal of 4 bases from V and 4 bases from J, the junction contained 5 bases not matched to a gene. Germline CDR1 reads MNHEY; CDR2 reads SVGAGI. The CDR3 DNA sequence: TGTGCCAGCAGTTCGTCTAGCGGGGGGGGGTACAATGAGCAGTTCTTC. Encoded protein: CASSSSSGGGYNEQFF.

V is TRBV21-1 and J is TRBJ1-1; TRBD1 is the table's D call and was not checked against the DNA. TRBV21-1 is classified as a pseudogene. This CDR3 comprises 15 residues. CDR3 loop: CASSPIGQGLTEAFF. CDR3 nucleotides: TGTGCCAGCAGTCCTATAGGACAGGGCCTCACTGAAGCTTTCTTT.

The rearrangement links TRBV7-6 to TRBJ1-6; 7 bases are a match to TRBD1. The trim removed 4 bases at V and 5 bases at J, leaving 2 bases unmatched. The CDR3 is 14 amino acids. In germline, CDR1 is SGHVS, CDR2 FNYEAQ. The CDR3 loop reads CASSYGTDNSPLHF. CDR3 coding DNA: TGTGCCAGCAGCTATGGGACAGATAATTCACCCCTCCACTTT.

This clone was observed a handful of times. The rearrangement joins TRBV6-5 to TRBJ1-1; weak D call: TRBD1 (5 bases). The CDR3 consists of 12 residues. Germline lookup yields CDR1 MNHEY and CDR2 SVGAGI. V gave up 1 base and J gave up 5 bases, with 5 bases separating them. In DNA, the CDR3 is TGTGCCAGCAGTTACTGGGGGACTGAAGCTTTCTTT. Protein product: CASSYWGTEAFF.

This sequence joins TRBV14 and TRBJ1-2, with D unclear. The V end lost 1 base, the J end lost 8 bases, and 11 bases lay between the germline ends. Germline CDR1 reads SGHDN; CDR2 reads FVKESK. The CDR3 is 13 residues long. CDR3 nucleotides: TGTGCCAGCAGCCAAGGCAAAACTTGGGGCTACACCTTC. Amino acids: CASSQGKTWGYTF.